What follows are 21 T cell receptor beta chains derived from one specimen sequenced in a study of T cell responses to AZD1222 COVID-19 vaccine. This table comes from immunoSEQ multiplex PCR, and its TCRdb copy is limited to in-frame clones, with some not included. Of roughly 95,000 clones detected, 88% appear once; the ten largest clones hold 2.5% to 3%. The material was peripheral blood, obtained on day 0 of AZD1222 vaccination. Receptor source: an adult in good health.

This chain joins TRBV19 and TRBJ1-1, with TRBD1 identical over 11 bases. The CDR3 has 15 residues. Trimming cost V 4 bases and J 4 bases; bases outside gene matches: 5. The germline gives CDR1 LNHDA, CDR2 SQIVND (reference sequence). CDR3 sequence (DNA): TGTGCCAGTAGTAGTTGGACAGGGGGCCTCACTGAAGCTTTCTTT. This sequence encodes CASSSWTGGLTEAFF.

The chain joins TRBV14 to TRBJ1-2, with a possible D match to TRBD1 (5 bases). Trimming pared 4 bases from V and 6 bases from J, leaving 12 bases between. The CDR3 is made up of 13 amino acids. CDR1 is SGHDN and CDR2 is FVKESK in the germline V gene. CDR3 in amino acids: CASSPGRVDGYTF. The CDR3 DNA follows: TGTGCCAGCAGCCCGGGACGAGTGGATGGCTACACCTTC.

The rearrangement joins TRBV6-2 or TRBV6-3 to TRBJ2-7; D may be TRBD2 (5 bases). CDR1 is MNHEY and CDR2 is SVGEGT in the germline V gene. The CDR3 sequence is 14 residues long. V was clipped by 2 bases and J by 5 bases, with 13 bases between them. In nucleotides, the CDR3 is TGTGCCAGCAGTTACCCGGCTAGCACCCACGAGCAGTACTTC. Translated, it gives CASSYPASTHEQYF.

This chain uses TRBV13 with TRBJ2-3; no reliable D call. Trimming removed 4 bases from V and 4 bases from J, with 9 bases in between. This CDR3 is 13 amino acids long. From germline, CDR1 is PRHDT and CDR2 FYEKMQ (reference sequence). DNA of the CDR3: TGTGCCAGCAGCTCCCTCCGTGCAGATACGCAGTATTTT. As protein: CASSSLRADTQYF. Combining the CDR3 with reference TRBV13 and TRBJ2-3 gives the whole variable domain AAGVIQSPRHLIKEKRETATLKCYPIPRHDTVYWYQQGPGQDPQFLISFYEKMQSDKGSIPDRFSAQQFSDYHSELNMSSLELGDSALYFCASSSLRADTQYFGPGTRLTVL.

This chain links TRBV7-3 with TRBJ1-1; no clear D gene. This CDR3 is built from 14 residues. V was shortened by 5 bases and J by 8 bases, with 18 bases between the two germline ends. Germline V gene lookup returns CDR1 SGHTA and CDR2 FQGTGA. The CDR3 DNA reads TGTGCCAGCAGCCCCACCTCAGACTACTCCGAAGCTTTCTTT. Amino acid sequence: CASSPTSDYSEAFF.

The rearrangement uses TRBV28 and TRBJ1-1, with TRBD1 as a possible D gene (5 bases). CDR1 is MDHEN and CDR2 is SYDVKM in the germline V gene. The V end lost 7 bases, the J end lost 5 bases, and 14 bases lay between the germline ends. This CDR3 contains 13 residues. DNA of the CDR3: TGTGCCAGCACCGCAGGGAGGCGGACTGAAGCTTTCTTT. This gives the protein CASTAGRRTEAFF.

This chain joins TRBV19 and TRBJ2-2, with 8 positions matching TRBD2. V lost 6 bases to trimming and J lost 3 bases; unmatched junction nucleotides: 6. CDR3 size: 15 residues. Germline V lookup: CDR1 LNHDA, CDR2 SQIVND (reference sequence). CDR3 DNA sequence: TGTGCCAGTAGCCCGCCCGGGAGGGACACCGGGGAGCTGTTTTTT. This gives the protein CASSPPGRDTGELFF.

The V and J genes are TRBV5-1 and TRBJ2-7; 8 bases match TRBD1. CDR1 is SGHRS, CDR2 YFSETQ, per germline. V lost 4 bases and J lost 6; bases outside the gene matches: 12. This CDR3 contains 15 residues. Here the CDR3 DNA reads TGCGCCAGCAGCGTAACAGGGGGGAGCGCGGGCGAGCAGTACTTC. Its translation is CASSVTGGSAGEQYF.

Here the CDR3 DNA reads TGTGCCAGCAGTTTAAAGGCCGGGACCTACGAGCAGTACTTC. Encoded protein: CASSLKAGTYEQYF. The rearrangement uses TRBV27 and TRBJ2-7, with a weak D call TRBD2 (5 bases). This CDR3 spans 14 amino acids. In germline, CDR1 is MNHEY, CDR2 SMNVEV (reference sequence). Trimming took off 2 bases at V and 2 bases at J, with 10 bases between the two ends.

The chain employs TRBV7-9 and TRBJ1-2, with a tentative D call TRBD1 (5 bases). The CDR3 consists of 13 residues. Germline CDR1 reads SEHNR; CDR2 reads FQNEAQ (reference sequence). V was shortened by 2 bases and J by 7 bases, with 11 bases between the two germline ends. CDR3 residues: CASSLQGFFGYTF. CDR3 coding DNA: TGTGCCAGCAGCTTACAGGGTTTTTTTGGCTACACCTTC.

The chain combines TRBV7-2 with TRBJ2-7, with 7 nucleotides matching TRBD2. In germline, CDR1 is SGHTA, CDR2 FQGNSA. V was pared by 8 bases and J by 4 bases, with 11 bases of the junction left unmatched. The CDR3 consists of 14 residues. The CDR3 nucleotides are TGTGCCAGCGGGTCGGGGGGAGCCCGATACGAGCAGTACTTC. Its protein is CASGSGGARYEQYF.

CDR3 coding DNA: TGTGCCTGGAGTTCCGGGCGGACTGAAGCTTTCTTT. Protein sequence: CAWSSGRTEAFF. The chain uses TRBV30 and TRBJ1-1, with D unresolved. CDR3 length equals 12 residues. Germline CDR1 reads GTSNPN; CDR2 reads SVGIG (reference sequence). The V and J ends lost 2 bases and 5 bases respectively, with 9 bases between them.

The genes are TRBV18 and TRBJ1-2, with TRBD1 identical over 8 bases. Looked up from germline, CDR1 is KGHSH and CDR2 is LQKENI. CDR3 length equals 15 residues. V lost 2 bases and J lost 9; bases outside the gene matches: 11. The CDR3, as DNA: TGTGCCAGCTCACCAGAGACAGGGGCATCGATAAGCTACACCTTC. Protein product: CASSPETGASISYTF.

The V and J genes are TRBV5-5 and TRBJ2-7; 12 bases map to TRBD2. The CDR3 is made up of 18 amino acids. Germline V gene lookup returns CDR1 SGHKS and CDR2 YYEKEE (reference sequence). Unmatched junction bases numbered 7, after V lost 0 bases and J lost 0 bases. The CDR3 region is CASSLGLAGGDNSYEQYF. The DNA for the CDR3 is TGTGCCAGCAGCTTGGGGCTAGCGGGAGGGGATAACTCCTACGAGCAGTACTTC. The entire variable domain, with the rest obtained from reference TRBV5-5 and TRBJ2-7, is as follows: DAGVTQSPTHLIKTRGQQVTLRCSPISGHKSVSWYQQVLGQGPQFIFQYYEKEERGRGNFPDRFSARQFPNYSSELNVNALLLGDSALYLCASSLGLAGGDNSYEQYFGPGTRLTVT.

DNA of the CDR3: TGCGCCAGCAGCTATGGGACAGGGGGAAACACTGAAGCTTTCTTT. It translates to CASSYGTGGNTEAFF. The genes are TRBV5-1 and TRBJ1-1; 11 nucleotides match TRBD1. From germline, CDR1 is SGHRS and CDR2 YFSETQ. The CDR3 length is 15 residues. V shed 3 bases, J shed 2 bases, and the junction held 3 bases outside the gene matches.

The V gene is TRBV15, the J gene TRBJ2-7, with a possible D match to TRBD2 (6 bases). V lost 1 base to trimming and J lost 4 bases, with 14 bases between them. CDR3 length: 15 amino acids. The germline V gene has CDR1 LNHNV and CDR2 YYDKDF (reference sequence). CDR3 DNA: TGTGCCACCAGCAGAGGTGGAGGGGACGGTTACGAGCAGTACTTC. It yields the protein CATSRGGGDGYEQYF.

This chain connects TRBV28 to TRBJ1-6; D is unclear. V lost 6 bases and J lost 5, with 14 bases in between. Germline loops: CDR1 MDHEN, CDR2 SYDVKM. The CDR3 spans 15 residues. The CDR3 DNA sequence: TGTGCCAGCAGACGCAGAGCGGGGAATAATTCACCCCTCCACTTT. Amino acid sequence: CASRRRAGNNSPLHF. Together with reference TRBV28 and TRBJ1-6, the CDR3 gives the full variable domain: DVKVTQSSRYLVKRTGEKVFLECVQDMDHENMFWYRQDPGLGLRLIYFSYDVKMKEKGDIPEGYSVSREKKERFSLILESASTNQTSMYLCASRRRAGNNSPLHFGNGTRLTVT.

The gene calls are TRBV29-1 and TRBJ1-2; D not resolved. The CDR3 is 14 amino acids. Trimming removed 0 bases at V and 5 bases at J, with 13 bases between. Germline CDR1 is SQVTM and CDR2 is ANQGSEA. The CDR3 region is CSVEDKSVQYGYTF. CDR3 nucleotide sequence: TGCAGCGTTGAAGATAAATCCGTGCAATATGGCTACACCTTC.

The chain has TRBV12-3 or TRBV12-4 and TRBJ1-2; possibly TRBD1 for D (6 bases). Between the trimmed V and J ends, which lost 2 bases and 3 bases, there was a span of 7 bases. The CDR3 spans 13 residues. The CDR3 is CASSLRTDYGYTF. CDR3 bases: TGTGCCAGCAGTTTAAGGACAGACTATGGCTACACCTTC.

The rearrangement joins TRBV7-9 to TRBJ2-2, with D uncertain. CDR1 SEHNR and CDR2 FQNEAQ come from the germline V gene (reference sequence). The V and J ends lost 2 bases and 8 bases respectively, with 12 bases between them. This CDR3 contains 14 residues. In nucleotides, the CDR3 is TGTGCCAGCAGCTTATTATCAACGAATGGGGAGCTGTTTTTT. Protein product: CASSLLSTNGELFF.

The gene calls are TRBV24-1 and TRBJ2-3; D may match TRBD1 or TRBD2 (6 bases each). Germline CDR1 is KGHDR and CDR2 is SFDVKD. The CDR3 extends over 16 amino acids. Between the trimmed V and J ends, which lost 1 base and 1 base, there was a span of 11 bases. CDR3 residues: CATSDFPGGGTDTQYF. The CDR3 nucleotides read TGTGCCACCAGTGATTTTCCCGGGGGCGGCACAGATACGCAGTATTTT.